A single sample is the source of the 14 T cell receptor beta chains below, sequenced in a study of blood T cell repertoires in COVID-19. Sequencing was performed with immunoSEQ multiplex PCR; in TCRdb, only in-frame clones are kept and a portion is missing. Of roughly 110,000 clones detected, less than 90% appear once; the ten largest clones hold around 4.2%. Sequencing was carried out using peripheral blood. These receptors were obtained from a human donor in a cohort sampled during active COVID-19.

The V call is TRBV5-1, the J call TRBJ2-1, with 8 bases that match TRBD1. Trimming took 4 bases from V and 4 from J; bases not matched to a gene: 7. Germline lookup yields CDR1 SGHRS and CDR2 YFSETQ. The CDR3 is made up of 15 amino acids. The DNA of the CDR3 is TGCGCCAGCAGCCCCGGGACAGGTTCATACAATGAGCAGTTCTTC. Translation gives CASSPGTGSYNEQFF.

V usage is TRBV30 and J usage is TRBJ2-5; TRBD1 is a possible D gene (6 bases). The germline V gene has CDR1 GTSNPN and CDR2 SVGIG (reference sequence). This CDR3 has 13 amino acids. V lost 3 bases, J lost 5 bases, and 13 bases lay in between. The DNA of the CDR3 is TGTGCCTGGAGCGGACAGTCGTCTGAGACCCAGTACTTC. It codes for CAWSGQSSETQYF.

The chain employs TRBV6-5 and TRBJ1-6; no firm D call. Germline V gene data show CDR1 as MNHEY and CDR2 as SVGAGI. V gave up 5 bases and J gave up 8 bases, with 13 bases separating them. The CDR3 runs to 14 residues. CDR3 amino acids: CASSNGPGYSPLHF. The CDR3 DNA sequence: TGTGCCAGCAGTAATGGGCCTGGGTATTCACCCCTCCACTTT.

Points on this clone: A much more abundant neighbour one base away suggests this may be a read error. J is TRBJ1-1 and V is TRBV5-4, with TRBD1 identical over 7 bases. The V and J ends lost 2 bases and 1 base, in that order; junction bases with no gene match: 2. This CDR3 is built from 14 residues. The germline V gene encodes CDR1 SGHNT and CDR2 YYREEE (reference sequence). Here the CDR3 DNA reads TGTGCCAGCAGCTTTGGGACAGCGAACACTGAAGCTTTCTTT. Its translation: CASSFGTANTEAFF.

V usage is TRBV9 and J usage is TRBJ1-6; TRBD1 is a possible D gene (5 bases). With 5 bases removed from V and 7 bases from J, the gap between germline ends came to 16 bases. The CDR3 consists of 15 residues. The germline CDR1 and CDR2 sequences are SGDLS and YYNGEE. DNA for the CDR3: TGTGCCAGCAGTTGGGACTACTCGGGGAATTCACCCCTCCACTTT. It specifies CASSWDYSGNSPLHF.

The chain uses TRBV11-3 and TRBJ2-6, with D possibly matching TRBD2 (6 bases). Germline CDR1 and CDR2: SGHNT and YENEEA. V lost 2 bases to trimming and J lost 4 bases, with 12 bases between them. The CDR3 extends over 16 amino acids. In DNA, the CDR3 is TGTGCCAGCAGCTTAATCGGAGGGGTCGGGGCCAACGTCCTGACTTTC. It encodes CASSLIGGVGANVLTF.

This rearrangement joins TRBV11-3 to TRBJ2-5; D may be TRBD2 (5 bases). V lost 4 bases to trimming and J lost 5 bases, with 11 bases between them. This CDR3 region has 13 residues. Germline V gives CDR1 SGHNT, CDR2 YENEEA. The DNA of the CDR3 is TGTGCCAGCAGCTGGGGAGTAGCGGAGACCCAGTACTTC. Amino acids: CASSWGVAETQYF.

This clone was detected only a few times. The genes are TRBV18 and TRBJ1-5; 7 bases are a match to TRBD1. V lost 0 bases and J lost 7; bases outside the gene matches: 12. The CDR3 has 17 amino acids. Germline values: CDR1 KGHSH, CDR2 LQKENI. The CDR3 region has the DNA TGTGCCAGCTCACCACCGGTGAATGAAGGGGGCGGGCAGCCCCAGCATTTT. This gives the protein CASSPPVNEGGGQPQHF.

The gene calls are TRBV19 and TRBJ1-1, with D unclear. V lost 4 bases, J lost 1 base, and 7 bases lay in between. The CDR3 covers 13 residues. The germline V gene encodes CDR1 LNHDA and CDR2 SQIVND (reference sequence). The CDR3 sequence: CASSTHRNTEAFF. CDR3 nucleotide sequence: TGTGCCAGTAGTACGCACAGGAACACTGAAGCTTTCTTT.

The rearrangement uses TRBV27 and TRBJ2-7, with 11 bases that match TRBD2. Germline trimming cut 6 bases from V and 5 bases from J; bases unmatched to any gene: 6. Germline values: CDR1 MNHEY, CDR2 SMNVEV (reference sequence). The CDR3 extends over 14 amino acids. CDR3 sequence reads: CASRYSGRANEQYV. The CDR3 coding sequence is TGTGCCAGCAGATATAGCGGGAGGGCTAACGAGCAGTACGTC.

The CDR3 sequence: CASSRTGGTGANVLTF. The CDR3 DNA follows: TGTGCCAGTAGTAGGACAGGGGGCACTGGGGCCAACGTCCTGACTTTC. The chain uses TRBV19 and TRBJ2-6, with 11 bases matching TRBD1. With 4 bases clipped from V and 2 bases from J, the junction kept 1 base outside the gene matches. CDR3 length: 16 amino acids. Germline V CDR1 and CDR2: LNHDA, SQIVND (reference sequence).

The V call is TRBV7-2, the J call TRBJ2-7; TRBD2 is a possible D gene (7 bases). The CDR3 extends over 15 amino acids. CDR1 is SGHTA and CDR2 is FQGNSA in the germline V gene. V was shortened by 2 bases and J by 2 bases, with 13 bases between the two germline ends. The CDR3 nucleotides are TGTGCCAGCAGCTTAAGGGGGACTAAAGCCTACGAGCAGTACTTC. Its protein is CASSLRGTKAYEQYF.

The CDR3 DNA reads as TGTGCCAGCAGCCTACAGAGGGCCTCCTACGAGCAGTACTTC. This gives the protein CASSLQRASYEQYF. V gene TRBV11-1 combines with J gene TRBJ2-7; possibly TRBD2 for D (5 bases). V dropped 5 bases and J dropped 0 bases, with 11 bases sitting between them. Germline CDR1 and CDR2: SGHAT and FQDESV (reference sequence). CDR3 length: 14 residues.

V usage is TRBV27 and J usage is TRBJ2-1; TRBD2 agrees at 7 bases. Germline V gene lookup returns CDR1 MNHEY and CDR2 SMNVEV (reference sequence). CDR3 length equals 14 residues. J was trimmed by 10 bases and V by 3 bases; bases with no gene match: 9. The CDR3 DNA is TGTGCCAGCAGTTTGCCGGGAGGCCCCATGGAGCAGTTCTTC. Translation: CASSLPGGPMEQFF.